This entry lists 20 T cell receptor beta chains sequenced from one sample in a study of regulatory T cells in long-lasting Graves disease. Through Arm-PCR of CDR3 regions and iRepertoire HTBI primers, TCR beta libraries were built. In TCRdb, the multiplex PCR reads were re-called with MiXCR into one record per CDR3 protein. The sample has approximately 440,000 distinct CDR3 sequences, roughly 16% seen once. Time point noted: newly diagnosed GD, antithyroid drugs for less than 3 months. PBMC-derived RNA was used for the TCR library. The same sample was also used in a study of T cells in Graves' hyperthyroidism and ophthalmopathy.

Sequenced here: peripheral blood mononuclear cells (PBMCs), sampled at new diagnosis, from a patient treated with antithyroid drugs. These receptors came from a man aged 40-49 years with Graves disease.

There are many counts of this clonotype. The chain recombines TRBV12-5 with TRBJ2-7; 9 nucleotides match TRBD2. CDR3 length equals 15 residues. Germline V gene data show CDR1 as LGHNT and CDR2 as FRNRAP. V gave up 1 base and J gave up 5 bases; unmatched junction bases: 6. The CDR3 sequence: CASGLGSGSRNEQYF. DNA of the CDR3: TGTGCTAGTGGTTTGGGTAGCGGGAGCAGGAACGAGCAGTACTTC.

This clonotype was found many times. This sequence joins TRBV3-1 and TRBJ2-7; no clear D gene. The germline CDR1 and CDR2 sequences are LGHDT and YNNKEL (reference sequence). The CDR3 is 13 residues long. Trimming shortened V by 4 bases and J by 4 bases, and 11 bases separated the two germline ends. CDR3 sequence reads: CASSRGVWYEQYF. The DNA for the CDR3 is TGTGCCAGCAGCCGTGGAGTATGGTACGAGCAGTACTTC.

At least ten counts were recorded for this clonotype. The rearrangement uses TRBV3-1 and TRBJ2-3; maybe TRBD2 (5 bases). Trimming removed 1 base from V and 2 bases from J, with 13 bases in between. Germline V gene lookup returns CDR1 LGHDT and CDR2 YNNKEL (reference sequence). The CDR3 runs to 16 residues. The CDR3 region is CASSQGVSGNTDTQYF. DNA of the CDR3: TGTGCCAGCAGCCAAGGCGTGAGCGGCAACACAGATACGCAGTATTTT.

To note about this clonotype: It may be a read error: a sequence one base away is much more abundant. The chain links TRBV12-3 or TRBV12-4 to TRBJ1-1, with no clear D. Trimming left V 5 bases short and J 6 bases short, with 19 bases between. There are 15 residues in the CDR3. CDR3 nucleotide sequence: TGTGCCAGCAGTGGACCAGAGAAGGGATTAGCTGAAGCTTTCTTT. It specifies CASSGPEKGLAEAFF.

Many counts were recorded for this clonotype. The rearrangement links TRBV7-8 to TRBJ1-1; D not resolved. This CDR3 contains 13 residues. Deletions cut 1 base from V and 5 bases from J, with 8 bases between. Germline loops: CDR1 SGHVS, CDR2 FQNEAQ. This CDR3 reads CASSLGPETEAFF. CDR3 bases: TGTGCCAGCAGCTTAGGTCCGGAGACTGAAGCTTTCTTT. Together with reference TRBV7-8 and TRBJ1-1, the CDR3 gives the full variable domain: GAGVSQSPRYKVAKRGQDVALRCDPISGHVSLFWYQQALGQGPEFLTYFQNEAQLDKSGLPSDRFFAERPEGSVSTLKIQRTQQEDSAVYLCASSLGPETEAFFGQGTRLTVV.

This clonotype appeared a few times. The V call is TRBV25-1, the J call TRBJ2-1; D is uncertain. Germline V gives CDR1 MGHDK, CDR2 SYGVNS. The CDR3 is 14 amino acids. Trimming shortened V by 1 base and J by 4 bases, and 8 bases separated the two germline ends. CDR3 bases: TGTGCCAGCAGTGAATCCGGACGGTACAATGAGCAGTTCTTC. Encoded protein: CASSESGRYNEQFF.

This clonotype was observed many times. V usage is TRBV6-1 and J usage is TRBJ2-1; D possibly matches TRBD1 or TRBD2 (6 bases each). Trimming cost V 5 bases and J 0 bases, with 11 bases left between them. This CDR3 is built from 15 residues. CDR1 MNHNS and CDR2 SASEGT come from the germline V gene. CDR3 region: CASSKQGGSYNEQFF. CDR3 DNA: TGTGCCAGCAGTAAACAGGGAGGCTCCTACAATGAGCAGTTCTTC.

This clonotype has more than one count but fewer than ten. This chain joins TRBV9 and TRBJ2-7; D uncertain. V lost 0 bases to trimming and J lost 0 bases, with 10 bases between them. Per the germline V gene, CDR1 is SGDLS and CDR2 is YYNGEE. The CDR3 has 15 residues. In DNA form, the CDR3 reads TGTGCCAGCAGCGTAGGGGTCACGAGCTCCTACGAGCAGTACTTC. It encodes CASSVGVTSSYEQYF.

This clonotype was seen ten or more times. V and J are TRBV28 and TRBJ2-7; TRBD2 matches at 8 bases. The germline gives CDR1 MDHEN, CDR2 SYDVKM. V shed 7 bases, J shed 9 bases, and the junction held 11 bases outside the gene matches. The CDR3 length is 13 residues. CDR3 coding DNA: TGTGCCAGCACGAGAATAGCGGGATTGGTGCAGTACTTC. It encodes CASTRIAGLVQYF.

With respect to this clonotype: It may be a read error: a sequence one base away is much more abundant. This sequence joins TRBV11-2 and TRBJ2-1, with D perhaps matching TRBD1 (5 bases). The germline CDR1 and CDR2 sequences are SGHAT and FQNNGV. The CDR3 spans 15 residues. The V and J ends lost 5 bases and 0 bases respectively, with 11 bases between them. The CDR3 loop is CASSRAQGSYNEQFF. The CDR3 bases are TGTGCCAGCAGCCGCGCCCAGGGCTCCTACAATGAGCAGTTCTTC.

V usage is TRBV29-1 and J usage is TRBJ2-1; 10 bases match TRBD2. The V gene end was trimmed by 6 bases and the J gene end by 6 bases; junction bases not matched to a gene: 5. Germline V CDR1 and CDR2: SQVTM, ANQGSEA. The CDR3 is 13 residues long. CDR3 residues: CSVVSGRANEQFF. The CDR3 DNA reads TGCAGCGTCGTAAGCGGGAGGGCCAATGAGCAGTTCTTC.

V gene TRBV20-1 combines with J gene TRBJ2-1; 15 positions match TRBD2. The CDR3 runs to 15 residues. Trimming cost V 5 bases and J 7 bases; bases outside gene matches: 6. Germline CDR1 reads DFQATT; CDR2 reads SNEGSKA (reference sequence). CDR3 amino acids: CSAGLAGGPGNEQFF. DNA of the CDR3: TGCAGTGCTGGACTAGCGGGAGGGCCGGGAAATGAGCAGTTCTTC.

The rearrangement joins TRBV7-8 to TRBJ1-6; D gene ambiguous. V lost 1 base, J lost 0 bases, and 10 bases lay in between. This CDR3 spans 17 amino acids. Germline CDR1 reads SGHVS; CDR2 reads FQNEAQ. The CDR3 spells CASSLEAQSSYNSPLHF. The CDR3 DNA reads TGTGCCAGCAGCTTAGAGGCACAGAGCTCCTATAATTCACCCCTCCACTTT.

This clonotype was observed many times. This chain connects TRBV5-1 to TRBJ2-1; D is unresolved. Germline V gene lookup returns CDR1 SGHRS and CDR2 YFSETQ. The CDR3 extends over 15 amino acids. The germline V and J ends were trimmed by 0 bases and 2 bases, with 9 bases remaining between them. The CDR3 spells CASSLGGATYNEQFF. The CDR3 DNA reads TGCGCCAGCAGCTTGGGTGGCGCTACCTACAATGAGCAGTTCTTC.

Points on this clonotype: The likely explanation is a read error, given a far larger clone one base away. CDR3 DNA sequence: TGTGCCAGCAGTGATTGGATAGGTGGGGATACGCAGTATTTT. Translating it yields CASSDWIGGDTQYF. The rearrangement links TRBV27 to TRBJ2-3; D remains unclear. With 5 bases removed from V and 6 bases from J, the gap between germline ends came to 15 bases. This CDR3 contains 14 residues. Germline V lookup: CDR1 MNHEY, CDR2 SMNVEV (reference sequence).

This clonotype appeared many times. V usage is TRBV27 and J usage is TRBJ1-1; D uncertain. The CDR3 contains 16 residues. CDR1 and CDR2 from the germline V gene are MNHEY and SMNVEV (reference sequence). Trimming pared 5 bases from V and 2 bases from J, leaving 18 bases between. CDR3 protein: CASSPRGVGINTEAFF. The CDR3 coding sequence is TGTGCCAGCAGTCCTCGTGGGGTTGGGATTAACACTGAAGCTTTCTTT.

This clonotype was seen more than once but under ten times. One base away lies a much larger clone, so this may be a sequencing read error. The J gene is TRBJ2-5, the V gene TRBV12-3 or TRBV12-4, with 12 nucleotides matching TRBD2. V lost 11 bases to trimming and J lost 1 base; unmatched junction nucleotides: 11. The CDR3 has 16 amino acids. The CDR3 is CAGILGLAGSQETQYF. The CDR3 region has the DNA TGTGCCGGCATCCTGGGACTAGCGGGTAGCCAAGAGACCCAGTACTTC.

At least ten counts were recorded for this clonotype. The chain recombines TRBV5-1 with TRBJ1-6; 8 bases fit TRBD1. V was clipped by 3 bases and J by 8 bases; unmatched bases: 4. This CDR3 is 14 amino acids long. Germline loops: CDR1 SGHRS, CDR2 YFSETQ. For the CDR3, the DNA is TGCGCCAGCAGCTCGGGACAGGACTATTCACCCCTCCACTTT. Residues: CASSSGQDYSPLHF.

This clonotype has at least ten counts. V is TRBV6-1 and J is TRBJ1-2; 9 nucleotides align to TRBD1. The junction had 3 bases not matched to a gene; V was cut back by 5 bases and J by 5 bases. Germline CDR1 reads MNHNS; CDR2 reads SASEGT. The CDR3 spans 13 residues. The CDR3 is CASSPGTGYGYTF. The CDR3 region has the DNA TGTGCCAGCAGTCCCGGGACAGGGTATGGCTACACCTTC.

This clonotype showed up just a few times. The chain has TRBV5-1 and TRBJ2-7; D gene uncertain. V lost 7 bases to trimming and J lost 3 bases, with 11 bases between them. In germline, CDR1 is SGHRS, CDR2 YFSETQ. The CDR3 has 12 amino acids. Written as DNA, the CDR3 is TGCGCCAGCCGGGCAGACTTCTACGAGCAGTACTTC. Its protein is CASRADFYEQYF.